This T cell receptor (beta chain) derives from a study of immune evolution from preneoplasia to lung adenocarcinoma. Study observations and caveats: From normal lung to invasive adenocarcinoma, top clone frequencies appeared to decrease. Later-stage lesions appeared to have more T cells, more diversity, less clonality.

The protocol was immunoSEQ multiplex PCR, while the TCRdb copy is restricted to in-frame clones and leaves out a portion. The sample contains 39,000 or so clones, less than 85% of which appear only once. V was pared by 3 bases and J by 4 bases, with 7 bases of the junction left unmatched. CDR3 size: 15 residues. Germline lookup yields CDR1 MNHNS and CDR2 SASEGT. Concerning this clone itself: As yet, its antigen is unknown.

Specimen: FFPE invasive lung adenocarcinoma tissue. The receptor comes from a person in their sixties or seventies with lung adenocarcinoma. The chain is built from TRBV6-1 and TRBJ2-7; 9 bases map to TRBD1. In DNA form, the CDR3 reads TGTGCCAGCAGTGATGTGGGACAGGGTGTTTACGAGCAGTACTTC. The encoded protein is CASSDVGQGVYEQYF.